Listed below are T cell receptor beta chains from one sample, sequenced in a study of blood T cell repertoires in COVID-19. Libraries were prepared by immunoSEQ multiplex PCR; TCRdb keeps only in-frame clonotypes and omits some of them. The repertoire consists of 300,000 to 400,000 clones, with 87% occurring once and the leading ten covering approximately 10%. Sequencing was carried out using peripheral blood. Receptors originate from a man aged 30 to 39 with COVID-19, enrolled during active disease. The CDR3 runs from the conserved cysteine through the conserved F or W. The order of the fields is clone size, CDR3 length, J gene, D gene, V gene, CDR3 DNA, CDR3 protein. A D gene is named only where the DNA matches it firmly. Where a row states a size, it is once, few, many or the class of an expanded clone; other rows omit it.

NA 14 TRBJ2-5 NA TRBV24-1 TGTGCCACCAGTGATTCTGGGAGGATCGAGACCCAGTACTTC CATSDSGRIETQYF
NA 15 TRBJ2-1 TRBD1 TRBV19 TGTGCCAGTATCAACCGGCAGGCAGGGGGCAATGAGCAGTTCTTC CASINRQAGGNEQFF
NA 14 TRBJ2-7 TRBD1 TRBV6-4 TGTGCCAGCAGCACAACCGGGACAGGGGGCATTCGGTACTTC CASSTTGTGGIRYF
NA 15 TRBJ1-6 NA TRBV4-3 TGCGCCAGCAGCCAAGCCGACAGGAATAGTTCACCCCTCCACTTT CASSQADRNSSPLHF
NA 14 TRBJ2-7 NA TRBV4-1 TGCGCCAGCAGCCAAGATGGCCAATCCTACGAGCAGTACTTC CASSQDGQSYEQYF
NA 16 TRBJ2-7 NA TRBV6-5 TGTGCCAGCAGTTACTCGCTAGCGCCGAGCTCCTACGAGCAGTACTTC CASSYSLAPSSYEQYF
once 14 TRBJ2-1 TRBD2 TRBV19 TGTGCCAGTAGTCCTCCGGGACTACACAATGAGCAGTTCTTC CASSPPGLHNEQFF
NA 16 TRBJ2-3 TRBD1 TRBV4-1 TGCGCCAGCAGCCCAAGTGGACAGGGAGTGACAGATACGCAGTATTTT CASSPSGQGVTDTQYF
NA 12 TRBJ1-2 NA TRBV30 TGTGCCTGGAGGCATCAGAGGCATGGCTACACCTTC CAWRHQRHGYTF
NA 16 TRBJ1-5 NA TRBV4-3 TGCGCCAGCAGCCAGGAAGCGGGGAGGCTGGCCCAGCCCCAGCATTTT CASSQEAGRLAQPQHF